The clone carrying this TCR beta chain is labeled large. No antigen is known for it. Cells sorted as Tregs were CD4+, CD25+ and CD127-/low. The CDR3 contains 13 residues. With 5 bases removed from V and 6 bases from J, the gap between germline ends came to 13 bases. General study results and limits: Tumor-infiltrating Treg TCR alpha and beta sequences overlapped most with tumor naive CD4+ T cells, then blood naive.

Amplification of TRBV12-4/TRBJ1-2 clonotypes used adaptor-ligated barcode primers. TCRdb ran MiXCR on the multiplex PCR reads and lists one entry per CDR3 protein. The profile covers about 1,200 distinct CDR3 sequences, with about 25% appearing a single time and roughly 7.2% taken by the ten largest. This TCR was recovered from a female donor with breast cancer. Sequenced: tumor-infiltrating Tregs sorted from the breast tumor. This chain joins TRBV12-3 or TRBV12-4 and TRBJ1-2; D gene unclear. The CDR3 DNA follows: TGTGCCAGCAGTCTAGGGTCTTCAAATGGCTACACCTTC. It codes for CASSLGSSNGYTF.